These T cell receptor beta chains were read from a single sample in a study of shared clonotypes between healthy human individuals. Repertoires were generated with immunoSEQ multiplex PCR, while TCRdb's copy carries only in-frame clones and drops some. The sample consists of about 980,000 clones, over 60% of them appearing once. Sequencing was performed on memory CD4+ T cells sorted from blood. All receptors derive from a man aged 18 to 30 in good health. Both conserved end residues are part of each CDR3. D genes are given only for firm matches. Only part of the rows carry a size: once, few, many, or a class if the clone is expanded.

j_call clone_size d_call v_call cdr3_nt cdr3_aa
TRBJ2-4 NA NA TRBV5-4 TGTGCCAGCAGCTTGCGAGGGGCCAAAAACATTCAGTACTTC CASSLRGAKNIQYF
TRBJ1-2 NA TRBD1 TRBV30 TGTGCCTGGAGTGTACGGACAGGGGGCAGCTATGGCTACACCTTC CAWSVRTGGSYGYTF
TRBJ1-1 once NA TRBV28 TGTGCCAGCAGTTTATCCTCTGGCCGGTATACTGAAGCTTTCTTT CASSLSSGRYTEAFF
TRBJ2-3 NA NA TRBV12-5 TGTGCTAGTGGTTTGGACGGACAAAACACAGATACGCAGTATTTT CASGLDGQNTDTQYF
TRBJ1-2 NA TRBD1 TRBV28 TGTGCCAGCAGTTCATCAGACAGGGCCTACTATGGCTACACCTTC CASSSSDRAYYGYTF
TRBJ1-2 few TRBD1 TRBV6-6 TGTGCCAGCAGGAAGGACAGGCCAGGCTACACCTTC CASRKDRPGYTF
TRBJ2-1 few TRBD2 TRBV7-9 TGTGCCAGCAGCTTAGCTTCTAAAGCGGGGCTGGGGAATGAGCAGTTCTTC CASSLASKAGLGNEQFF
TRBJ1-1 NA NA TRBV25-1 TGTGCCAGCAGTCTAAACCGGGCGAACACTGAAGCTTTCTTT CASSLNRANTEAFF
TRBJ2-3 NA NA TRBV29-1 TGCAGCGTTGAGGCCGGGTCTCACACAGATACGCAGTATTTT CSVEAGSHTDTQYF
TRBJ2-1 NA NA TRBV5-6 TGTGCCAGCAGCTACACGTCAGGGAGCTCCTACAATGAGCAGTTCTTC CASSYTSGSSYNEQFF
TRBJ2-3 NA NA TRBV7-6 TGTGCCAGCAGCCTATTAACGGTCGGCACAGATACGCAGTATTTT CASSLLTVGTDTQYF
TRBJ2-7 NA TRBD1 TRBV7-6 TGTGCCAGCAGCGCAGCGGACAGGGGATACGAGCAGTACTTC CASSAADRGYEQYF
TRBJ2-7 NA TRBD2 TRBV25-1 TGTGCCAGCAATACTAGCGGGAGGGCGCCATACGAGCAGTACTTC CASNTSGRAPYEQYF
TRBJ1-1 once NA TRBV7-9 TGTGCCAGCATCAAAAGGGGGGGCACTGAAGCTTTCTTT CASIKRGGTEAFF
TRBJ1-6 NA TRBD1 TRBV10-3 TGTGCCATCAGTGAGCCAAGGGGGACAGGGGATTCACCCCTCCACTTT CAISEPRGTGDSPLHF
TRBJ1-1 NA NA TRBV5-4 TGTGCCAGCAGCGGAGGACAGTACACCCTGAACACTGAAGCTTTCTTT CASSGGQYTLNTEAFF
TRBJ1-6 NA TRBD1 TRBV28 TGTGCCAGCAGTCCCGTCGACAGGGATGGGTCACCCCTCCACTTT CASSPVDRDGSPLHF
TRBJ1-5 NA NA TRBV6-1 TGTGCCAGCAGTACCCAGGCGCTTAGCAATCAGCCCCAGCATTTT CASSTQALSNQPQHF
TRBJ1-1 NA NA TRBV7-2 TGTGCCAGCAGCGTAGGAGGGGGGGTCAACACTGAAGCTTTCTTT CASSVGGGVNTEAFF
TRBJ1-2 NA NA TRBV20-1 TGCAGTGCCCGGAAGGACGGCTACACCTTC CSARKDGYTF
TRBJ2-1 NA NA TRBV6-5 TGTGCCAGCAGCCGTGACAGAAACAATGAGCAGTTCTTC CASSRDRNNEQFF
TRBJ1-4 NA NA TRBV28 TGTGCCAGCTTTCCCGGCGGATCCCCCCCTTCCTCAACTAATGAAAAACTGTTTTTT CASFPGGSPPSSTNEKLFF
TRBJ2-5 NA TRBD1 TRBV7-2 TGTGCCAGCAGCTTAGCCCGGGACAGGAGATATAAAGAGACCCAGTACTTC CASSLARDRRYKETQYF
TRBJ2-3 NA NA TRBV18 TGTGCCAGCTCACCGGGGCTGGATACGCAGTATTTT CASSPGLDTQYF
TRBJ2-4 few TRBD2 TRBV19 TGTGCCAGTAGTATCGGGGGGGCTAATGGACTAGCCAAAAACATTCAGTACTTC CASSIGGANGLAKNIQYF
TRBJ2-3 NA NA TRBV9 TGTGCCAGCAGCGAGACCCAGAAGGATACGCAGTATTTT CASSETQKDTQYF
TRBJ2-1 NA TRBD2 TRBV30 TGTGCCTGGATGGGTGGGACTAGCTCCTACAATGAGCAGTTCTTC CAWMGGTSSYNEQFF
TRBJ1-4 NA NA TRBV6-1 TGTGCCACCAAAGTTAATGAAAAACTGTTTTTT CATKVNEKLFF
TRBJ1-2 NA NA TRBV6-6 TGTGCCAGCAGTTTCCTAGAACGGGCTGGCTACACCTTC CASSFLERAGYTF
TRBJ2-2 NA TRBD2 TRBV27 TGTGCCAGCAGTCCTCTAGCGGGAGTTCACACCGGGGAGCTGTTTTTT CASSPLAGVHTGELFF
TRBJ2-5 NA NA TRBV27 TGTGCCAGCAGCCCAACCGGGACAAAAGGTGGGGAGACCCAGTACTTC CASSPTGTKGGETQYF
TRBJ2-7 NA TRBD1 TRBV30 TGTGCCTGGACGCGACAGGGTCCCTACGAGCAGTACTTC CAWTRQGPYEQYF
TRBJ1-2 NA NA TRBV11-2 TGTGCCAGCAGCAGGGGGGCCACAGGTTCGTCTGGCTACACCTTC CASSRGATGSSGYTF
TRBJ1-2 few NA TRBV30 TGTGCCTGGAGTGTAAGAGGAAACTATGGCTACACCTTC CAWSVRGNYGYTF
TRBJ2-5 NA NA TRBV30 TGTGCCTGGCGGGAGACAGGGCAAGAGACCCAGTACTTC CAWRETGQETQYF
TRBJ2-7 NA NA TRBV5-1 TGCGCCAGCAGCCCAGGCCAGGGTTCCTACGAGCAGTACTTC CASSPGQGSYEQYF
TRBJ2-7 NA TRBD1 TRBV28 TGTGCCAGCAGTCTAGACAGGGTGTCCTACGAGCAGTACTTC CASSLDRVSYEQYF
TRBJ2-1 NA TRBD2 TRBV7-2 TGTGCCAGCAGCATTAGCGGGAGGGGCGATGAGCAGTTCTTC CASSISGRGDEQFF
TRBJ2-1 few TRBD1 TRBV25-1 TGTGCCAGGAGGGGGACAGGGGGTTACAATGAGCAGTTCTTC CARRGTGGYNEQFF
TRBJ2-5 NA NA TRBV9 TGTGCCAGCAGCGTGCGGCCGATGGAGACCCAGTACTTC CASSVRPMETQYF